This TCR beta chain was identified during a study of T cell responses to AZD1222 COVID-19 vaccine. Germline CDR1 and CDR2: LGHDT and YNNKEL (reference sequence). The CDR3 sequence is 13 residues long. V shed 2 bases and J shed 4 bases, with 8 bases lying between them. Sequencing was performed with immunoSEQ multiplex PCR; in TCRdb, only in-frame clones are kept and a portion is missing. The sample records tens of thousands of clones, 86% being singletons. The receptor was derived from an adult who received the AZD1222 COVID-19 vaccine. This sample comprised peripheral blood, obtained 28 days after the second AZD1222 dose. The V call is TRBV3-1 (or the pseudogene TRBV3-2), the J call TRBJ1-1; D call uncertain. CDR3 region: CASSQRKGTEAFF. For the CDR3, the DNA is TGTGCCAGCAGCCAACGGAAAGGCACTGAAGCTTTCTTT.